This TCR beta chain was identified in a study of shared clonotypes between healthy human individuals. This CDR3 comprises 13 residues. The trim removed 6 bases at V and 3 bases at J, leaving 4 bases unmatched. CDR1 and CDR2 from the germline V gene are SNHLY and FYNNEI. Around 220 ng DNA, tens of thousands of T cell genomes, went into each sorted-subset replicate PCR. TCRdb keeps only in-frame clones here, not all; method: immunoSEQ multiplex PCR. The table has 600,000 to 750,000 clones, roughly 78% seen once. The donors were all Caucasian adults (living in Nashville, Tennessee). The source is a woman in her thirties in good health. Sample: memory CD4+ T cells sorted from blood. The sample's subset: CD45RA-negative fraction. The chain combines TRBV2 with TRBJ1-1; TRBD1 matches at 7 bases. The CDR3 is CASRGQSDTEAFF. The CDR3 region has the DNA TGTGCCAGCAGGGGACAGAGCGACACTGAAGCTTTCTTT.